Listed here are 20 T cell receptor beta chains from one sample, sequenced in a study of shared clonotypes between healthy human individuals. Only in-frame clones appear in the TCRdb table, and some are missing; sequencing was by immunoSEQ multiplex PCR. The sample carries roughly 1.5 million clones, 95% to 99% recorded once. Sequenced input: naive CD4+ T cells sorted from blood. This sample's subset: CD45RA+ positively selected. These receptors were taken from a man in his thirties or forties in good health.

The J gene is TRBJ1-1, the V gene TRBV18, with D unclear. Germline CDR1 reads KGHSH; CDR2 reads LQKENI. CDR3 length equals 15 residues. The V and J ends lost 3 bases and 6 bases respectively, with 17 bases between them. The CDR3 loop is CASSPLGLEKAEAFF. CDR3 sequence (DNA): TGTGCCAGCTCACCGCTCGGGTTAGAGAAGGCTGAAGCTTTCTTT.

V usage is TRBV4-3 and J usage is TRBJ1-1; D possibly corresponds to TRBD1 (5 bases). CDR3 length equals 16 residues. Germline CDR1 LGHNA, CDR2 YSLEER. V lost 0 bases, J lost 3 bases, and 14 bases lay in between. Here the CDR3 reads CASSQDSRQGYTEAFF. The DNA of the CDR3 is TGCGCCAGCAGCCAAGATAGTAGGCAGGGCTACACTGAAGCTTTCTTT.

This sequence joins TRBV15 and TRBJ2-3, with D tentatively TRBD2 (5 bases). Trimming removed 5 bases from V and 4 bases from J, with 13 bases in between. Germline V gives CDR1 LNHNV, CDR2 YYDKDF (reference sequence). This CDR3 contains 14 residues. CDR3 in amino acids: CATSPWRVSDTQYF. The CDR3 nucleotides are TGTGCCACCAGCCCTTGGCGGGTTTCAGATACGCAGTATTTT.

This chain uses TRBV21-1 with TRBJ2-7; TRBD2, as called in the table, went unchecked against the DNA. TRBV21-1 is flagged as a pseudogene. This CDR3 is built from 18 residues. In DNA, the CDR3 is TGTGCCAGCAGCAATGACACTAGCGGGAGCCCCCTTGCCTACGAGCAGTACTTC. Its translation: CASSNDTSGSPLAYEQYF.

The chain has TRBV7-6 and TRBJ2-1; D unclear. Germline loops: CDR1 SGHVS, CDR2 FNYEAQ. Trimming took 4 bases from V and 5 from J, leaving 18 bases between them. CDR3 size: 16 residues. The CDR3 region is CASSSSASRSHNEQFF. CDR3 coding DNA: TGTGCCAGCAGCTCCTCTGCTAGTAGGAGTCACAATGAGCAGTTCTTC.

This rearrangement joins TRBV28 to TRBJ1-5; no clear D gene. Germline assignment: CDR1 MDHEN and CDR2 SYDVKM. The CDR3 totals 12 residues. V was cut by 8 bases and J by 8 bases, with 13 bases left in between. In nucleotides, the CDR3 is TGTGCCAGCTACTCATGGGGAGAGCCCCAGCATTTT. This codes for CASYSWGEPQHF.

This clone was recorded once. The J gene is TRBJ2-3, the V gene TRBV4-2; tentatively, D is TRBD2 (5 bases). This CDR3 region has 17 residues. Per germline, CDR1 LGHNA and CDR2 YNFKEQ. Trimming took off 0 bases at V and 7 bases at J, with 20 bases between the two ends. The CDR3 coding sequence is TGTGCCAGCAGCCAAGATATCACGCTAGCCCAGAATCATACGCAGTATTTT. It specifies CASSQDITLAQNHTQYF.

The V and J genes are TRBV28 and TRBJ2-2; D is possibly TRBD2 (6 bases). The CDR3 spans 14 residues. Trimming took off 6 bases at V and 3 bases at J, with 11 bases between the two ends. Germline CDR1 MDHEN, CDR2 SYDVKM. The CDR3 loop is CASRGEVDTGELFF. In DNA form, the CDR3 reads TGTGCCAGCAGGGGGGAGGTGGACACCGGGGAGCTGTTTTTT. The variable domain in full, completed from reference TRBV28 and TRBJ2-2, reads DVKVTQSSRYLVKRTGEKVFLECVQDMDHENMFWYRQDPGLGLRLIYFSYDVKMKEKGDIPEGYSVSREKKERFSLILESASTNQTSMYLCASRGEVDTGELFFGEGSRLTVL.

J is TRBJ2-1 and V is TRBV5-1, with TRBD2 matching over 10 bases. The CDR3 sequence is 15 residues long. Unmatched junction bases numbered 3, after V lost 2 bases and J lost 4 bases. CDR1 SGHRS and CDR2 YFSETQ come from the germline V gene. The CDR3 sequence: CASSLPTSGYNEQFF. The CDR3 coding sequence is TGCGCCAGCAGCTTACCGACTAGCGGGTACAATGAGCAGTTCTTC. Using reference TRBV5-1 and TRBJ2-1 for the parts outside the CDR3, the full variable domain is KAGVTQTPRYLIKTRGQQVTLSCSPISGHRSVSWYQQTPGQGLQFLFEYFSETQRNKGNFPGRFSGRQFSNSRSEMNVSTLELGDSALYLCASSLPTSGYNEQFFGPGTRLTVL.

The chain recombines TRBV28 with TRBJ2-3; a weak D match, TRBD1 (5 bases). There are 15 residues in the CDR3. The ends were cut back, 2 bases at V and 10 bases at J, with 19 bases in the middle. The germline V gene has CDR1 MDHEN and CDR2 SYDVKM. The CDR3 here is CASSLVRGSGSPQYF. CDR3 nucleotides: TGTGCCAGCAGTTTAGTAAGGGGTTCAGGATCACCGCAGTATTTT.

V and J are TRBV11-2 and TRBJ2-7, with 7 bases aligning to TRBD1. V was pared by 3 bases and J by 0 bases, with 5 bases of the junction left unmatched. CDR1 and CDR2 (germline): SGHAT, FQNNGV. The CDR3 consists of 15 residues. CDR3 sequence reads: CASSFPDRTSYEQYF. In nucleotides, the CDR3 is TGTGCCAGCAGCTTCCCGGACAGGACCTCCTACGAGCAGTACTTC. The full variable domain, completed using reference TRBV11-2 and TRBJ2-7, is EAGVAQSPRYKIIEKRQSVAFWCNPISGHATLYWYQQILGQGPKLLIQFQNNGVVDDSQLPKDRFSAERLKGVDSTLKIQPAKLEDSAVYLCASSFPDRTSYEQYFGPGTRLTVT.

The chain is built from TRBV27 and TRBJ1-5, with 8 positions matching TRBD1. The junction had 3 bases not matched to a gene; V was cut back by 6 bases and J by 5 bases. Germline CDR1 reads MNHEY; CDR2 reads SMNVEV (reference sequence). CDR3 length: 13 residues. CDR3 residues: CASRTGDHQPQHF. The CDR3, as DNA: TGTGCCAGCAGGACAGGGGACCATCAGCCCCAGCATTTT.

The chain joins TRBV6-1 to TRBJ1-1; TRBD1 might be the D (6 bases). CDR1 MNHNS and CDR2 SASEGT come from the germline V gene. The CDR3 is 14 amino acids. V was trimmed by 2 bases and J by 6 bases, leaving 13 bases between them. The CDR3 reads CASSELYREAEAFF. The CDR3 nucleotides read TGTGCCAGCAGTGAATTATACAGGGAGGCTGAAGCTTTCTTT.

This rearrangement joins TRBV5-1 to TRBJ1-2, with 8 bases that match TRBD1. Germline loops: CDR1 SGHRS, CDR2 YFSETQ. Trimming cost V 5 bases and J 2 bases; bases outside gene matches: 5. The CDR3 runs to 14 residues. Here the CDR3 reads CASSSRGRNYGYTF. The CDR3 region has the DNA TGCGCCAGCAGTAGCAGGGGGCGCAACTATGGCTACACCTTC.

This clone was seen once. The chain uses TRBV18 and TRBJ1-2; 10 bases match TRBD1. Germline V gives CDR1 KGHSH, CDR2 LQKENI. V lost 3 bases, J lost 5 bases, and 9 bases stayed unmatched. CDR3 length: 16 residues. The CDR3 nucleotides are TGTGCCAGCTCACCTCGTCCCGGGACAGGGGAGTATGGCTACACCTTC. This translates into CASSPRPGTGEYGYTF.

The V call is TRBV6-1, the J call TRBJ2-3; TRBD2 might be the D (6 bases). V was clipped by 3 bases and J by 1 base, with 14 bases between them. Germline V gene data show CDR1 as MNHNS and CDR2 as SASEGT. The CDR3 runs to 16 residues. CDR3 bases: TGTGCCAGCAGTGATCGTAACGCGGGACGCACAGATACGCAGTATTTT. Its protein is CASSDRNAGRTDTQYF.

The chain carries TRBV5-1 and TRBJ2-7; 13 bases are shared with TRBD2. The CDR3 covers 14 residues. Germline V gene lookup returns CDR1 SGHRS and CDR2 YFSETQ. The J segment lost 6 bases and the V segment lost 3 bases, leaving 3 bases of the junction unmatched. CDR3 bases: TGCGCCAGCAGCTGGCGACTAGCGGGAGGCGAGCAGTACTTC. As protein: CASSWRLAGGEQYF.

The chain joins TRBV2 to TRBJ1-1; D uncertain. The CDR3 runs 12 residues. Between the trimmed V and J ends, which lost 2 bases and 10 bases, there was a span of 11 bases. Per germline, CDR1 SNHLY and CDR2 FYNNEI. DNA of the CDR3: TGTGCCAGCAGTGAACTGGCCCCCCGAGCTTTCTTT. It specifies CASSELAPRAFF.

The chain joins TRBV11-2 to TRBJ2-3; D gene uncertain. Looked up from germline, CDR1 is SGHAT and CDR2 is FQNNGV. Trimming removed 0 bases at V and 4 bases at J, with 5 bases between. This CDR3 comprises 13 residues. CDR3 protein: CASSLDVADTQYF. CDR3 nucleotides: TGTGCCAGCAGCTTAGATGTAGCAGATACGCAGTATTTT.

The chain uses TRBV7-2 and TRBJ2-1; D not certain. CDR1 and CDR2 from the germline V gene are SGHTA and FQGNSA. V lost 6 bases to trimming and J lost 2 bases, with 2 bases between them. The CDR3 has 11 amino acids. As DNA, the CDR3 is TGTGCCAGCAGAACCTACAATGAGCAGTTCTTC. As protein: CASRTYNEQFF.